The present TCR beta chain was sequenced within a study of blood T cell repertoires in COVID-19. Here immunoSEQ multiplex PCR was the method, and the copy in TCRdb shows in-frame clones only, minus some. This sample yields roughly 260,000 clones, of which about nine tenths are seen a single time; 2.6% belongs to the top ten. The V gene lost 5 bases and the J gene lost 0 bases, with 14 bases spanning the gap. This CDR3 has 16 residues. CDR1 and CDR2 from the germline V gene are LNHNV and YYDKDF (reference sequence). The V call is TRBV15, the J call TRBJ2-1; D not resolved. The sequenced sample consisted of PBMCs or T cells enriched from blood (not recorded which). This clonotype was obtained from a woman younger than 30 who had recovered from COVID-19. The CDR3 coding sequence is TGTGCCACCAGCGGTAAACAGAAGAGCTCCTACAATGAGCAGTTCTTC. This encodes CATSGKQKSSYNEQFF.